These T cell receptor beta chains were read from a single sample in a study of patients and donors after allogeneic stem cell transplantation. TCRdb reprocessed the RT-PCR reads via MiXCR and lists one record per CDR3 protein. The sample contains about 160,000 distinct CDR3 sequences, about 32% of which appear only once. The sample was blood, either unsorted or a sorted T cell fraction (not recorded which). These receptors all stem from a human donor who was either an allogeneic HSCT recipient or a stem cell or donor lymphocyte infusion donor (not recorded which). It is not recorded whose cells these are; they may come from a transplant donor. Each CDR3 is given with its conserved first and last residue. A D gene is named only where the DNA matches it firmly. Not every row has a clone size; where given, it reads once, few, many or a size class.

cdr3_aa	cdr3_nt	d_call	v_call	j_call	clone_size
CASSQGAVETQYF	TGCGCCAGCAGCCAGGGGGCCGTAGAGACCCAGTACTTC	NA	TRBV4-1	TRBJ2-5	once
CASRPARANSNQPQHF	TGTGCCAGCAGACCCGCCAGGGCTAATAGCAATCAGCCCCAGCATTTT	NA	TRBV6-5	TRBJ1-5	NA
CASSPDPSGANVLTF	TGTGCCAGCAGCCCTGATCCCTCTGGGGCCAACGTCCTGACTTTC	NA	TRBV6-5	TRBJ2-6	few
CASSLASGRYEQYF	TGCGCCAGCAGCTTGGCTAGCGGGAGATACGAGCAGTACTTC	TRBD2	TRBV5-1	TRBJ2-7	NA
CASGFGWDNTEAFF	TGTGCCAGTGGTTTCGGGTGGGACAACACTGAAGCTTTCTTT	NA	TRBV6-1	TRBJ1-1	NA
CASSFSGPNIQYF	TGCGCCAGCAGCTTTTCAGGGCCCAACATTCAGTACTTC	NA	TRBV5-1	TRBJ2-4	few
CASSLRGQIYGYTF	TGTGCCAGCAGTTTGAGGGGACAGATCTATGGCTACACCTTC	TRBD1	TRBV27	TRBJ1-2	NA
CASILQGGTEAFF	TGTGCCAGCATCTTACAGGGGGGCACTGAAGCTTTCTTT	TRBD1	TRBV6-5	TRBJ1-1	many
CASSPSGTFLYEQYF	TGTGCCAGCTCACCTTCAGGGACTTTCCTTTACGAGCAGTACTTC	NA	TRBV18	TRBJ2-7	NA
CSALDGSQASYEQYF	TGCAGTGCCCTAGATGGGAGTCAGGCTAGCTACGAGCAGTACTTC	NA	TRBV20-1	TRBJ2-7	NA
CASSRKMGINQPQHF	TGTGCCAGCAGCCGGAAGATGGGGATCAATCAGCCCCAGCATTTT	NA	TRBV6-5	TRBJ1-5	NA
CASSRGYSGVAKNIQYF	TGTGCCAGCAGCCGGGGGTACTCTGGGGTAGCCAAAAACATTCAGTACTTC	NA	TRBV5-6	TRBJ2-4	NA
CASSYGQVSEAFF	TGTGCCAGCAGTTACGGGCAGGTATCTGAAGCTTTCTTT	NA	TRBV6-5	TRBJ1-1	few
CASSGDSGGQPQHF	TGTGCCAGCAGCGGGGACAGCGGAGGTCAGCCCCAGCATTTT	TRBD1	TRBV4-2	TRBJ1-5	NA
CAISELKTRQYF	TGTGCCATCAGTGAGTTAAAGACAAGGCAGTACTTC	NA	TRBV10-3	TRBJ2-7	NA
CASSLAQGAGGNTIYF	TGCGCCAGCAGCCTCGCTCAGGGGGCTGGTGGAAACACCATATATTTT	TRBD1	TRBV4-3	TRBJ1-3	NA
CASKTDGNQPQHF	TGTGCCAGCAAGACCGACGGGAATCAGCCCCAGCATTTT	NA	TRBV2	TRBJ1-5	few
CASRRGPTTDSPLHF	TGTGCCAGCAGACGAGGACCGACGACCGATTCACCCCTCCACTTT	NA	TRBV4-2	TRBJ1-6	NA
CSARVPGGELFF	TGCAGTGCTAGAGTCCCGGGCGGGGAGCTGTTTTTT	NA	TRBV20-1	TRBJ2-2	few
CASSQDLAGAYNEQFF	TGTGCCAGCAGCCAAGATTTGGCGGGAGCCTACAATGAGCAGTTCTTC	TRBD2	TRBV14	TRBJ2-1	few
CASSLGHKTDTQYF	TGTGCCAGCAGCTTGGGGCATAAGACAGATACGCAGTATTTT	NA	TRBV7-2	TRBJ2-3	few
CARRLAGVSSTGELFF	TGTGCCAGGCGACTAGCGGGAGTTTCTTCCACCGGGGAGCTGTTTTTT	TRBD2	TRBV6-2/TRBV6-3	TRBJ2-2	NA
CASSLLPNTEAFF	TGCGCCAGCAGCCTCCTCCCGAACACTGAAGCTTTCTTT	NA	TRBV4-3	TRBJ1-1	NA
CASSLGPGGNTIYF	TGCGCCAGCAGCCTTGGGCCGGGAGGAAACACCATATATTTT	NA	TRBV5-1	TRBJ1-3	many
CSATRTSGSYEQYF	TGCAGTGCTACACGGACTAGCGGCTCCTACGAGCAGTACTTC	TRBD2	TRBV20-1	TRBJ2-7	once
CASSLDRGGEQFF	TGCGCCAGCAGCCTGGACAGGGGTGGTGAGCAGTTCTTC	TRBD1	TRBV4-1	TRBJ2-1	NA
CASSQDFLLTEAFF	TGCGCCAGCAGCCAAGATTTCCTCCTCACTGAAGCTTTCTTT	NA	TRBV4-1	TRBJ1-1	NA
CASSIQMNTEAFF	TGTGCCAGCAGTATTCAGATGAACACTGAAGCTTTCTTT	NA	TRBV7-2	TRBJ1-1	many
CASSPAGEKLFF	TGTGCCAGCAGTCCGGCGGGTGAAAAACTGTTTTTT	NA	TRBV27	TRBJ1-4	NA
CASRGTGGTDTQYF	TGTGCCAGCCGAGGTACGGGAGGCACAGATACGCAGTATTTT	NA	TRBV11-1	TRBJ2-3	NA
CSALDRGGYTF	TGCAGTGCCCTGGACAGGGGCGGCTACACCTTC	TRBD1	TRBV20-1	TRBJ1-2	many
CASSYQGAGGGYGYTF	TGTGCCAGCAGTTACCAGGGGGCAGGGGGCGGCTATGGCTACACCTTC	TRBD1	TRBV6-5	TRBJ1-2	few
CASSHTTSGLAKNIQYF	TGCGCCAGCAGCCATACGACTAGCGGATTAGCCAAAAACATTCAGTACTTC	TRBD2	TRBV4-3	TRBJ2-4	NA
CASSQDQGFQIGEKLFF	TGCGCCAGCAGCCAAGATCAAGGGTTTCAAATCGGTGAAAAACTGTTTTTT	NA	TRBV4-3	TRBJ1-4	once
CASSLGQGESPLHF	TGTGCCAGCAGCTTGGGCCAGGGAGAATCACCCCTCCACTTT	NA	TRBV5-6	TRBJ1-6	NA
CASSLGFYEQYF	TGTGCCAGCAGTCTCGGGTTCTACGAGCAGTACTTC	NA	TRBV12-3/TRBV12-4	TRBJ2-7	few
CASSSRGYEQYF	TGTGCCAGCAGTTCGAGGGGATACGAGCAGTACTTC	NA	TRBV12-3/TRBV12-4	TRBJ2-7	few
CASSSMGAREKLFF	TGTGCCAGCAGCTCCATGGGGGCGAGGGAAAAACTGTTTTTT	NA	TRBV7-2	TRBJ1-4	NA
CASSLAELYEQYF	TGTGCCAGCAGCTTAGCGGAACTTTACGAGCAGTACTTC	NA	TRBV7-6	TRBJ2-7	NA
CASSLSRTEFEAFF	TGTGCCAGCAGTTTATCCCGGACGGAGTTTGAAGCTTTCTTT	NA	TRBV27	TRBJ1-1	NA
CASSPAPGGSIYEQYF	TGCGCCAGCAGCCCAGCCCCGGGCGGGAGTATCTACGAGCAGTACTTC	TRBD2	TRBV4-1	TRBJ2-7	NA
CSARSSGGTGELFF	TGCAGTGCTAGATCCAGCGGGGGAACCGGGGAGCTGTTTTTT	TRBD2	TRBV20-1	TRBJ2-2	NA
CASKGGTGELFF	TGTGCCAGCAAAGGGGGGACCGGGGAGCTGTTTTTT	NA	TRBV6-6	TRBJ2-2	few
CASRPGTVEEKLFF	TGTGCCAGCAGGCCCGGGACAGTAGAGGAAAAACTGTTTTTT	TRBD1	TRBV12-3/TRBV12-4	TRBJ1-4	few
CATSLSDEQFF	TGTGCCACTTCCCTCAGCGATGAGCAGTTCTTC	NA	TRBV10-3	TRBJ2-1	NA
CASSPNTGELFF	TGTGCCAGCTCTCCGAACACCGGGGAGCTGTTTTTT	NA	TRBV18	TRBJ2-2	few
CASSSQGGAEAFF	TGCGCCAGCAGCTCTCAGGGAGGCGCTGAAGCTTTCTTT	NA	TRBV5-1	TRBJ1-1	few
CASSLETDTDGYTF	TGCGCCAGCAGCTTGGAGACAGATACCGATGGCTACACCTTC	NA	TRBV5-1	TRBJ1-2	NA
CASSPDLNEKLFF	TGCGCCAGCAGCCCCGACTTGAATGAAAAACTGTTTTTT	NA	TRBV4-3	TRBJ1-4	few
CASRSGTSTDTQYF	TGTGCCAGCAGATCCGGGACTAGCACAGATACGCAGTATTTT	NA	TRBV5-6	TRBJ2-3	NA
CASSGVAGNYGYTF	TGCGCCAGCAGCGGGGTTGCGGGAAACTATGGCTACACCTTC	NA	TRBV5-1	TRBJ1-2	NA
CASSSNEVGLSPLHF	TGTGCCAGCAGCTCAAACGAGGTGGGGCTTTCACCCCTCCACTTT	NA	TRBV7-9	TRBJ1-6	few
CASSSVGGTEAFF	TGCGCCAGCAGCTCTGTAGGTGGCACTGAAGCTTTCTTT	NA	TRBV4-3	TRBJ1-1	few
CASGRILRDRSSYEQYF	TGTGCCAGCGGGAGAATTCTCCGGGACAGGTCCTCCTACGAGCAGTACTTC	TRBD1	TRBV6-5	TRBJ2-7	NA
CASSLAEGTAFSGANVLTF	TGCGCCAGCAGCCTGGCTGAAGGGACAGCCTTCTCTGGGGCCAACGTCCTGACTTTC	TRBD1	TRBV5-1	TRBJ2-6	NA
CASSPVEDEQFF	TGTGCCAGCAGCCCAGTGGAGGATGAGCAGTTCTTC	NA	TRBV9	TRBJ2-1	NA